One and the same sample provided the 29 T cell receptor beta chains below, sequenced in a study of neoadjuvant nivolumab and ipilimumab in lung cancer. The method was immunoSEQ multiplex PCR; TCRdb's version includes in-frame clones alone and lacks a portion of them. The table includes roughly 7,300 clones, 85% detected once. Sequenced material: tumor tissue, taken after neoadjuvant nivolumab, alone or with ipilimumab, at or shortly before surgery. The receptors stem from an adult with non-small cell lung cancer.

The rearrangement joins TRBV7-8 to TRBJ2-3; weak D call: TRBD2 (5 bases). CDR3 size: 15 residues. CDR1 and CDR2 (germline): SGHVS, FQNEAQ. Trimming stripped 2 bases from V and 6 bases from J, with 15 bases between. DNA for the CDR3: TGTGCCAGCAGCTTAAGGGTGGGAGCCTACGATACGCAGTATTTT. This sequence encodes CASSLRVGAYDTQYF. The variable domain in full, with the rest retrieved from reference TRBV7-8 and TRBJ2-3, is GAGVSQSPRYKVAKRGQDVALRCDPISGHVSLFWYQQALGQGPEFLTYFQNEAQLDKSGLPSDRFFAERPEGSVSTLKIQRTQQEDSAVYLCASSLRVGAYDTQYFGPGTRLTVL.

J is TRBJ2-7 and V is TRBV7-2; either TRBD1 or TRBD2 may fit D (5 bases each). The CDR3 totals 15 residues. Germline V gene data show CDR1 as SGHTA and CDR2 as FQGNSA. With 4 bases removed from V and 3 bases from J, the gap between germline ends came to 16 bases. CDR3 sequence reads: CASSSWDGQGYEQYF. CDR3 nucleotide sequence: TGTGCCAGCAGCTCATGGGACGGCCAAGGCTACGAGCAGTACTTC.

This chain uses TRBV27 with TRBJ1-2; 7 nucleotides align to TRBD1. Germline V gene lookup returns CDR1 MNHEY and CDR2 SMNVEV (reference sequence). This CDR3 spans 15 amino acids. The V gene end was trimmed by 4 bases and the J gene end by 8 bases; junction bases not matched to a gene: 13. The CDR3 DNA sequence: TGTGCCAGCAGTTCCTTGACAGGGACGGTTGGGGGCTACACCTTC. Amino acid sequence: CASSSLTGTVGGYTF.

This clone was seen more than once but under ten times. The CDR3 reads CASSQVGRGTANTEAFF. DNA of the CDR3: TGCGCCAGCAGCCAAGTAGGCCGCGGGACAGCCAACACTGAAGCTTTCTTT. J is TRBJ1-1 and V is TRBV4-1, with 7 bases aligning to TRBD1. This CDR3 is 17 amino acids long. The germline V gene has CDR1 MGHRA and CDR2 YSYEKL. The V and J ends lost 1 base and 2 bases, in that order; junction bases with no gene match: 10.

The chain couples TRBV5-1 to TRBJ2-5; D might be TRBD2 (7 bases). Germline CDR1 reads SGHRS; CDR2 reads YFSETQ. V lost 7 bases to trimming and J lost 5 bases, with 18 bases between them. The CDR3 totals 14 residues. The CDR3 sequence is CASSRRGPEETQYF. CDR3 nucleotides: TGCGCCAGCTCCAGGCGGGGGCCTGAGGAGACCCAGTACTTC.

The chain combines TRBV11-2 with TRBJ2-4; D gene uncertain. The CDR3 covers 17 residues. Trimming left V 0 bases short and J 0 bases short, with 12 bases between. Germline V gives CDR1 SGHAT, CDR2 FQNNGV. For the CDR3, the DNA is TGTGCCAGCAGCTTAGATGCCATGGGGATAGCCAAAAACATTCAGTACTTC. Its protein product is CASSLDAMGIAKNIQYF.

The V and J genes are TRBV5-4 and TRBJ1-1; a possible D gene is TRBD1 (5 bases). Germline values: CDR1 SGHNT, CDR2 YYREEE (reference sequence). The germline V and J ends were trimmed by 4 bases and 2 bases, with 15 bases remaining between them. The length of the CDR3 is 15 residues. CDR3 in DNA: TGTGCCAGCAGCCCCGGGACGGGAAGAAACACTGAAGCTTTCTTT. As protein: CASSPGTGRNTEAFF.

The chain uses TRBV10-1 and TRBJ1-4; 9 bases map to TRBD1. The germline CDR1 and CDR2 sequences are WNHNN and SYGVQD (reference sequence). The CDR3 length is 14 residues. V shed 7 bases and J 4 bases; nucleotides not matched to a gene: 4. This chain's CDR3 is CASKTTGGNEKLFF. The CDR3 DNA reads TGCGCCAGCAAGACGACAGGGGGTAATGAAAAACTGTTTTTT.

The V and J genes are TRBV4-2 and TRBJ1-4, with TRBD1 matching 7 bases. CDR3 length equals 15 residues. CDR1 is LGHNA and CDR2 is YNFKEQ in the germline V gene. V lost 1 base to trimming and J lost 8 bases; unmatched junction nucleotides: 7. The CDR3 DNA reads TGTGCCAGCAGCCAAGGCAGGGGGTTTGACGAAAAACTGTTTTTT. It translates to CASSQGRGFDEKLFF.

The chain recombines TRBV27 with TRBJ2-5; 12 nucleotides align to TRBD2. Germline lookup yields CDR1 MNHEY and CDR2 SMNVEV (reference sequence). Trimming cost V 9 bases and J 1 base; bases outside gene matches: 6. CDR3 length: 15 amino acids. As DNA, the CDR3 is TGTGCCAGTAGATCTAGCGGGGGGGCCCAAGAGACCCAGTACTTC. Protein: CASRSSGGAQETQYF.

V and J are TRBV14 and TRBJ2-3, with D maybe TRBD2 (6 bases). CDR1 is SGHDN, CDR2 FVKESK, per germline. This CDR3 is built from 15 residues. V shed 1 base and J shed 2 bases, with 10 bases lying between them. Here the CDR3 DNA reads TGTGCCAGCAGCCAAGTGGCGGGGACCACAGATACGCAGTATTTT. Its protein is CASSQVAGTTDTQYF.

In DNA form, the CDR3 reads TGTGCCAGCAGCCTCCCGTATACTAGCGCTGAGCAGTTCTTC. This encodes CASSLPYTSAEQFF. The chain recombines TRBV11-2 with TRBJ2-1; 7 nucleotides match TRBD2. The germline V gene has CDR1 SGHAT and CDR2 FQNNGV. The CDR3 sequence is 14 residues long. Germline trimming cut 5 bases from V and 9 bases from J; bases unmatched to any gene: 10.

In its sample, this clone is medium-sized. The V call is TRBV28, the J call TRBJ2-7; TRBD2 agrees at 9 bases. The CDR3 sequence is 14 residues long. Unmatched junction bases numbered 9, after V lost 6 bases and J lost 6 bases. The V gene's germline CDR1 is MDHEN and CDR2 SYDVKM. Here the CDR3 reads CASRGPGLAVEQYF. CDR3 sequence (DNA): TGTGCCAGCAGAGGCCCGGGACTAGCTGTCGAGCAGTACTTC.

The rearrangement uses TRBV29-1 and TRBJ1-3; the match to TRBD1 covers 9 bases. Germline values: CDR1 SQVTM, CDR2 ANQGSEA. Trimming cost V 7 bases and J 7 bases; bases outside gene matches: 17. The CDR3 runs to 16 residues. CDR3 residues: CSALSALDRGLNTIYF. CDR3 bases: TGCAGCGCCCTTTCCGCCTTGGACAGGGGTTTGAACACCATATATTTT.

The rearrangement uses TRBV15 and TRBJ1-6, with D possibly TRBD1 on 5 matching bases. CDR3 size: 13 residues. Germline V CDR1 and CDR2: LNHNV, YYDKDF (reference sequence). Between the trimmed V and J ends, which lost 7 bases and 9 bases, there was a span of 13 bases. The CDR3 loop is CATNRGLGSPLHF. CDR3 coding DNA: TGTGCCACCAATCGGGGGTTGGGTTCACCCCTCCACTTT.

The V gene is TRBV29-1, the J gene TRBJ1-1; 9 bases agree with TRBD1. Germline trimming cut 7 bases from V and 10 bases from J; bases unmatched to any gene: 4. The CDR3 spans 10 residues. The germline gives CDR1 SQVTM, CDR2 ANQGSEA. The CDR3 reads CSAGTGSAFF. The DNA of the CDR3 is TGCAGCGCCGGGACAGGGTCAGCTTTCTTT.

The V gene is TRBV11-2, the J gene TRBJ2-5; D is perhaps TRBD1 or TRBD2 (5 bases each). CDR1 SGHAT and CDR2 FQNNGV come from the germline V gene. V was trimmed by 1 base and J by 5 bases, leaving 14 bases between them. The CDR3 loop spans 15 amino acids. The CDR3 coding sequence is TGTGCCAGCAGCTTAGCGGGGCTCCCCCCGGAGACCCAGTACTTC. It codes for CASSLAGLPPETQYF.

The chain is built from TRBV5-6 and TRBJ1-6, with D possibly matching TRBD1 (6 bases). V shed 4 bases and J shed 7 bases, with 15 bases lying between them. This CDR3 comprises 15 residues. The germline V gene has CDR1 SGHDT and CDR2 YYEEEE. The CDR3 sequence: CASSQLQGANSPLHF. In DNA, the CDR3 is TGTGCCAGCAGCCAGTTACAGGGAGCGAATTCACCCCTCCACTTT.

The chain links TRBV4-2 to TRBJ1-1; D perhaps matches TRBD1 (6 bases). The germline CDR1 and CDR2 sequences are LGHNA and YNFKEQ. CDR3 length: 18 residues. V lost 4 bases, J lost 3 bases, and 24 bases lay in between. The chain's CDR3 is CASSRLRSGGGGDTEAFF. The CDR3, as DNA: TGTGCCAGCAGCCGCCTCCGTAGTGGGGGCGGGGGGGACACTGAAGCTTTCTTT.

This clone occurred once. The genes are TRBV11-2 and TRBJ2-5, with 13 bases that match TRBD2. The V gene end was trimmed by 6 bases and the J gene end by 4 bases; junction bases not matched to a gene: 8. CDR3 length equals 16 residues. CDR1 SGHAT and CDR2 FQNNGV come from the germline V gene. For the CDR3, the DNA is TGTGCCAGCAGTCAGGGACTAGCGGGGCGGCGAGAGACCCAGTACTTC. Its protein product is CASSQGLAGRRETQYF.

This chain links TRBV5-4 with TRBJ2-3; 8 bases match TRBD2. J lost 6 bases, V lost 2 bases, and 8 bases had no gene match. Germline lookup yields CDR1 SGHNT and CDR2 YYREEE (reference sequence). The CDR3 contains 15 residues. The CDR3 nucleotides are TGTGCCAGCAGCTTTTCGGGGGGGTCCCGGGATACGCAGTATTTT. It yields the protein CASSFSGGSRDTQYF. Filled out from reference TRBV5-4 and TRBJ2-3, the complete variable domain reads ETGVTQSPTHLIKTRGQQVTLRCSSQSGHNTVSWYQQALGQGPQFIFQYYREEENGRGNFPPRFSGLQFPNYSSELNVNALELDDSALYLCASSFSGGSRDTQYFGPGTRLTVL.

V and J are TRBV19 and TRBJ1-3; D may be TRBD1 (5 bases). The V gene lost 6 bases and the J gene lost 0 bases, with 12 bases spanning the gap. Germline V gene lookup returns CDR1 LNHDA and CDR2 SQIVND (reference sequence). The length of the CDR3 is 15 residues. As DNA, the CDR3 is TGTGCCAGTAGCCGAGACAGATCCTCTGGAAACACCATATATTTT. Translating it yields CASSRDRSSGNTIYF.

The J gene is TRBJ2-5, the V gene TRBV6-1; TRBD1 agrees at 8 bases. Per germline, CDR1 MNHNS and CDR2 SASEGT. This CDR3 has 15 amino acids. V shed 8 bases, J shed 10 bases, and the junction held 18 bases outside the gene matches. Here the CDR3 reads CASDRGGRGQERQYF. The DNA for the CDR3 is TGTGCCAGCGACAGGGGAGGAAGGGGTCAGGAGCGCCAGTACTTC.

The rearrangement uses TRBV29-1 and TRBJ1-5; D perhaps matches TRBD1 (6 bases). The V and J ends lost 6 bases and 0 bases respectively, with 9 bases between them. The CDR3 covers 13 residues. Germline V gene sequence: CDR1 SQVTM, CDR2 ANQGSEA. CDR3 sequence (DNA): TGCAGCGTAGGGGGAGGTAGCAATCAGCCCCAGCATTTT. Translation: CSVGGGSNQPQHF.

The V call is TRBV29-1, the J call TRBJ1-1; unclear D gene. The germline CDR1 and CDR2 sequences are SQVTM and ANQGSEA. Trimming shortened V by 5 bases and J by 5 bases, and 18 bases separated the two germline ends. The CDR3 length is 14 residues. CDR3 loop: CSVQEREGRTEAFF. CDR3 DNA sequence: TGCAGCGTTCAGGAAAGGGAGGGTAGGACTGAAGCTTTCTTT.

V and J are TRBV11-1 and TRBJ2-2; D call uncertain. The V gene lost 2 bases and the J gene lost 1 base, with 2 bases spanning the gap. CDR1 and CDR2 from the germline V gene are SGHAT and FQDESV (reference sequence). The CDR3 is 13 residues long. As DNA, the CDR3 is TGTGCCAGCAGCTTATGGAACACCGGGGAGCTGTTTTTT. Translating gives CASSLWNTGELFF. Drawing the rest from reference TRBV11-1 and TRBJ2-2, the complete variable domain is EAEVAQSPRYKITEKSQAVAFWCDPISGHATLYWYRQILGQGPELLVQFQDESVVDDSQLPKDRFSAERLKGVDSTLKIQPAELGDSAMYLCASSLWNTGELFFGEGSRLTVL.

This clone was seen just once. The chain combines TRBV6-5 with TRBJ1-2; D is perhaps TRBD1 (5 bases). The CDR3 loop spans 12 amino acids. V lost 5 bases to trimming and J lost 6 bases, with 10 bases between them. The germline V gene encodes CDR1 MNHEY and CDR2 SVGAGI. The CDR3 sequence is CASSKGPNGYTF. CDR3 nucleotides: TGTGCCAGCAGTAAGGGACCGAATGGCTACACCTTC.

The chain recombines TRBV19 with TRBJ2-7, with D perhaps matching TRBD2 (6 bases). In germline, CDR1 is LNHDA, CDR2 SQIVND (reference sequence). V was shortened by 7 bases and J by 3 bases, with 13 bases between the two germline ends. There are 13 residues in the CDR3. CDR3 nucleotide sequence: TGTGCCAGTACGGACATGGGGGGCTACGAGCAGTACTTC. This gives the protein CASTDMGGYEQYF.

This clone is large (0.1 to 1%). In DNA, the CDR3 is TGTGCCACCGACCGGGACAGGAACACCGGGGAGCTGTTTTTT. Translation gives CATDRDRNTGELFF. The chain is built from TRBV6-1 and TRBJ2-2; 7 positions agree with TRBD1. Germline V gene data show CDR1 as MNHNS and CDR2 as SASEGT. Trimming took 10 bases from V and 1 from J; bases not matched to a gene: 6. The CDR3 extends over 14 amino acids.